This T cell receptor beta chain was identified in a study of response to subunit inactivated influenza vaccine. Notes on the study in general: Authors suggested seasonal influenza vaccinations each recruit few new T cells.

As for this clonotype: Its specificity is unknown.

In germline, CDR1 is SGHAT, CDR2 FQNNGV. This CDR3 region has 14 residues. The J segment lost 6 bases and the V segment lost 5 bases, leaving 5 bases of the junction unmatched. MiXCR, run by TCRdb on the RT-PCR reads, gives a single entry per CDR3 protein. The sample lists about 650,000 distinct CDR3 sequences; approximately 15% were seen once. This receptor was identified in a man aged 50 or older who received an inactivated influenza vaccine. The chain uses TRBV11-2 and TRBJ2-1; 9 bases map to TRBD1. The sequencing used PBMCs from blood, collected approximately 12 days after vaccination. Here the CDR3 reads CASSLGDRVNEQFF. For the CDR3, the DNA is TGTGCCAGCAGCCTGGGGGACAGGGTCAATGAGCAGTTCTTC.